Listed below are T cell receptor beta chains from one sample, sequenced in a study of cytomegalovirus exposure and HLA in healthy donors. Generated by immunoSEQ multiplex PCR, the TCRdb table keeps only in-frame clones and is missing some. The sample has around 91,000 clones; roughly 73% are singletons. Material: PBMCs. The receptors derive from a male donor in good health and CMV-seropositive. Each CDR3 is given with its conserved first and last residue. Fields, in order: V gene, D gene, J gene, clone size, CDR3 DNA, CDR3 protein. The D gene is left open where the match is weak. Clone size appears in some rows only: once, few, many, or a class for an expanded clone.

TRBV2	-	TRBJ1-1	-	TGTACCAAGAGGCCGAACACTGAAGCTTTCTTT	CTKRPNTEAFF
TRBV2	-	TRBJ2-1	-	TGTGCCAGCAGTGCGGGGCGGGACTTTATCGGTGAGCAGTTCTTC	CASSAGRDFIGEQFF
TRBV10-3	TRBD2	TRBJ2-3	-	TGTGCCACCGGGGGGGCGGGAACCACAGATACGCAGTATTTT	CATGGAGTTDTQYF
TRBV19	TRBD2	TRBJ2-1	-	TGTGCCACCACTAGCGGGAGGGCCAACGAGCAGTTCTTC	CATTSGRANEQFF
TRBV19	-	TRBJ2-2	-	TGTGCCAGTAGTATATCGGTTACCGGGGAGCTGTTTTTT	CASSISVTGELFF
TRBV27	-	TRBJ1-5	-	TGTGCCAGCAGTTTAACAGGGTGGAATCAGCCCCAGCATTTT	CASSLTGWNQPQHF
TRBV7-9	TRBD1	TRBJ2-2	-	TGTGCCAGCAGCTCTACAGGGGGCTCGACCGGGGAGCTGTTTTTT	CASSSTGGSTGELFF
TRBV7-8	TRBD1	TRBJ2-7	few	TGTGCCAGCAGCTTAAGCGGACAGGGTGCCGAGCAGTACTTC	CASSLSGQGAEQYF
TRBV10-2	TRBD1	TRBJ2-1	once	TGCGCCAGCAGTGCTACAGGGGTGGACAATGAGCAGTTCTTC	CASSATGVDNEQFF
TRBV28	TRBD1	TRBJ2-1	-	TGTGCCAGCAAAATGGGACAGAGCTCCTACAATGAGCAGTTCTTC	CASKMGQSSYNEQFF
TRBV27	-	TRBJ1-5	once	TGTGCCAGCAGTTTTGGCGGGGCGGAGCAGCCCCAGCATTTT	CASSFGGAEQPQHF
TRBV2	TRBD1	TRBJ1-2	-	TGTGCCAGCAGGGACAGGAGCTATGGCTACACCTTC	CASRDRSYGYTF
TRBV4-2	-	TRBJ2-2	-	TGTGCCAGCCAGGGTTTCACCGGGGAGCTGTTTTTT	CASQGFTGELFF
TRBV27	TRBD2	TRBJ2-1	-	TGTGCCAGCAGTTTATCCCCCCACCGACTAGCCGAAGCATCCTACAATGAGCAGTTCTTC	CASSLSPHRLAEASYNEQFF
TRBV11-2	TRBD1	TRBJ2-7	-	TGTGCCAGCAGCTTAGTAACAGGGGGCTACGAGCAGTACTTC	CASSLVTGGYEQYF
TRBV28	-	TRBJ1-2	-	TGTGCCAGCAGTTTTCGTTCTTCAGGGTTGTATGGCTACACCTTC	CASSFRSSGLYGYTF
TRBV9	TRBD1	TRBJ2-3	-	TGTGCCAGCAGCGTAGCGACAGGGGGCACAGATACGCAGTATTTT	CASSVATGGTDTQYF
TRBV6-1	-	TRBJ2-2	-	TGTGCCAGCAGTGAAGCATTAGGGGCGTCCGGGGAGCTGTTTTTT	CASSEALGASGELFF
TRBV6-4	-	TRBJ2-3	-	TGTGCCAGCAGTGCGGGACAAAGCACAGATACGCAGTATTTT	CASSAGQSTDTQYF
TRBV6-5	TRBD1	TRBJ1-6	-	TGTGCCAGCAGTTGGGACAGGTTAAGTTCACCCCTCCACTTT	CASSWDRLSSPLHF
TRBV19	TRBD2	TRBJ2-3	-	TGTGCCAGTAGTACTATAGCGGGATTAGATACGCAGTATTTT	CASSTIAGLDTQYF
TRBV10-1	-	TRBJ2-2	-	TGCGCCAGCAGTGAGCGGAGTGCCGGGGAGCTGTTTTTT	CASSERSAGELFF
TRBV7-9	-	TRBJ1-2	once	TGTGCCAGCAGCTCAATACAGAACTATGGCTACACCTTC	CASSSIQNYGYTF
TRBV30	-	TRBJ1-3	-	TGTGCCTGGAGTGTACAGGAAAACACCATATATTTT	CAWSVQENTIYF
TRBV5-4	TRBD1	TRBJ2-7	-	TGTGCCAGCAGCTTCTCGGACAGGGCTCACGAGCAGTACTTC	CASSFSDRAHEQYF
TRBV5-5	-	TRBJ1-2	-	TGTGCCAGCAGCTTGTCCGGACAGAGTTGGGCGGCGAACTATGGCTACACCTTC	CASSLSGQSWAANYGYTF
TRBV5-1	-	TRBJ1-3	-	TGCGCCAGCAGCTTGTACTCCCCGAGCTCTGGAAACACCATATATTTT	CASSLYSPSSGNTIYF
TRBV25-1	TRBD2	TRBJ2-1	-	TGTGCCAGCAGTGGGGGAACTAGCGGGACGTTCTTC	CASSGGTSGTFF
TRBV13	-	TRBJ2-7	-	TGTGCCAGCAGCCGCTCCTACGAGCAGTACTTC	CASSRSYEQYF
TRBV9	TRBD2	TRBJ2-7	-	TGTGCCAGCAGCGTCGGGGGGGGGACTCTCGACCACGAGCAGTACTTC	CASSVGGGTLDHEQYF
TRBV6-6	-	TRBJ1-4	-	TGTGCCAGCAGGTTACAAACAACTAATGAAAAACTGTTTTTT	CASRLQTTNEKLFF
TRBV18	TRBD1	TRBJ1-1	once	TGTGCCAGCTTAATGGGACAGGGGAACACTGAAGCTTTCTTT	CASLMGQGNTEAFF
TRBV28	-	TRBJ1-2	-	TGTGCCAGCAGTTTAGGGCAGGGGAACTATGGCTACACCTTC	CASSLGQGNYGYTF
TRBV18	-	TRBJ1-1	-	TGTGCCAGCTCACCAACTAACACTGAAGCTTTCTTT	CASSPTNTEAFF
TRBV27	-	TRBJ2-7	-	TGTGCCAGCAGTCCATCCGGAGGGGGGAGGGATGGGTTTTCTAGGTACGAGCAGTACTTC	CASSPSGGGRDGFSRYEQYF
TRBV4-1	-	TRBJ2-7	few	TGCGCCAGCAGCGAGGCGGCCGGTTACGAGCAGTACTTC	CASSEAAGYEQYF
TRBV30	TRBD2	TRBJ2-7	-	TGTGCCTGGACCAAGACTAGCGGGAGCTACGAGCAGTACTTC	CAWTKTSGSYEQYF
TRBV10-3	-	TRBJ2-7	-	TGTGCCATCAGTGAGCCCATTTCCTACGAGCAGTACTTC	CAISEPISYEQYF
TRBV11-2	-	TRBJ2-7	-	TGTGCCAGCAGCTTACACGTCCTAAACGAGCAGTACTTC	CASSLHVLNEQYF
TRBV28	-	TRBJ2-7	-	TGTGCCAGCAGTCTACTACAGGGTTACGAGCAGTACTTC	CASSLLQGYEQYF
TRBV5-1	-	TRBJ1-6	-	TGCGCCAGCAGCTTGGATGGGCCGTATAATTCACCCCTCCACTTT	CASSLDGPYNSPLHF
TRBV5-1	TRBD2	TRBJ2-7	-	TGCGCCAGCAGCTTTGGACTAGCGGGGGGGATCAACGAGCAGTACTTC	CASSFGLAGGINEQYF
TRBV29-1	-	TRBJ1-2	-	TGCAGCGTTGAAGATGGGTCGGCGGCCTATGGCTACACCTTC	CSVEDGSAAYGYTF
TRBV28	TRBD2	TRBJ2-7	-	TGTGCCAGCAGTTTATTACTAGCGGGAGTCGAGCAGTACTTC	CASSLLLAGVEQYF
TRBV5-1	-	TRBJ2-1	-	TGCGCCAGCAGTGTCCAGGGCCGTACCACAGATGAGCAGTTCTTC	CASSVQGRTTDEQFF
TRBV6-4	-	TRBJ2-3	-	TGTGCCAGCAGTGACCATAGCGGACCGTCAGATACGCAGTATTTT	CASSDHSGPSDTQYF
TRBV27	TRBD2	TRBJ2-3	-	TGTGCCAGCAGTCCTCCTAGCGGACGCACAGATACGCAGTATTTT	CASSPPSGRTDTQYF
TRBV28	TRBD1	TRBJ2-1	-	TGTGCCAGCAGAATGACAGGGTTCTCAAATGAGCAGTTCTTC	CASRMTGFSNEQFF
TRBV14	-	TRBJ2-7	once	TGTGCCAGCAGCCTAAGACTCTACGAGCAGTACTTC	CASSLRLYEQYF
TRBV18	-	TRBJ2-1	-	TGTGCCAGCTCACCCAGGGGCCATGAGCAGTTCTTC	CASSPRGHEQFF
TRBV7-3	-	TRBJ1-6	once	TGTGCCAGCAGCTTTGGGGCAGTTAATTCACCCCTCCACTTT	CASSFGAVNSPLHF
TRBV5-6	TRBD2	TRBJ2-1	-	TGTGCCAGCAGCACCACTAGCGGGGGGCTATACAATGAGCAGTTCTTC	CASSTTSGGLYNEQFF
TRBV19	TRBD2	TRBJ2-3	-	TGTGCCAGTAGTATTTCAGCGGGATCGTTCACAGATACGCAGTATTTT	CASSISAGSFTDTQYF
TRBV29-1	-	TRBJ1-2	few	TGCAGCCTCGGACAGAGCTATGGCTACACCTTC	CSLGQSYGYTF
TRBV28	-	TRBJ1-1	-	TGTGCCAGCAGGCCAGGGGAAAGGACTGAAGCTTTCTTT	CASRPGERTEAFF
TRBV28	-	TRBJ2-7	-	TGTGCCAGCAGTCAGAGAATGACAGCCCCCTACGAGCAGTACTTC	CASSQRMTAPYEQYF
TRBV5-1	-	TRBJ1-4	-	TGCGCCAGCAGCCCTAGTGCAACTAATGAAAAACTGTTTTTT	CASSPSATNEKLFF
TRBV7-9	-	TRBJ1-5	-	TGTGCCAGCAGCTTATCGGGGGTGGGGGGCAATCAGCCCCAGCATTTT	CASSLSGVGGNQPQHF
TRBV5-6	TRBD2	TRBJ2-3	few	TGTGCCAGCAGAGCGGGAGTAGGCACAGATACGCAGTATTTT	CASRAGVGTDTQYF